This entry lists 22 T cell receptor delta chains sequenced from one sample in a study of gamma-delta T cells after stem cell transplantation. TCRdb re-called clones from the RT-PCR reads using CATT. The data contain thousands of delta-chain clones, about 14% of them seen just once; the ten biggest clones take up under 7%. The sample comprised gamma-delta T cells. These receptors were taken from a human donor. It is not recorded whose cells these are; they may come from a transplant donor.

The sample holds a few counts of this clone. The CDR3: CALGEARIWGICKLIF. In nucleotides, the CDR3 is TGTGCTCTTGGGGAAGCTCGAATCTGGGGGATTTGTAAACTCATCTTT. The rearrangement joins TRDV1 to TRDJ1; 9 bases match TRDD3. V lost 2 bases and J lost 7; bases outside the gene matches: 11. The CDR3 has 16 residues. The V gene's germline CDR1 is TSWWSYY and CDR2 QGS.

The chain links TRDV2 to TRDJ1, with 8 bases identical to TRDD3. This CDR3 has 16 residues. Trimming removed 9 bases from V and 0 bases from J; junction bases left unmatched: 14. Germline values: CDR1 GEAIGNYY, CDR2 EKD. The CDR3: CALRYHLLGDTDKLIF. CDR3 DNA: TGTGCCCTTCGCTACCATTTACTGGGGGACACCGATAAACTCATCTTT.

This clone ranks as large. The identical CDR3 is also encoded by other nucleotide sequences in the sample. The chain joins TRDV2 to TRDJ3; 7 bases map to TRDD3. Germline CDR1 reads GEAIGNYY; CDR2 reads EKD. The CDR3 totals 18 residues. The junction had 7 bases not matched to a gene; V was cut back by 3 bases and J by 0 bases. CDR3 loop: CACDGLGASSWDTRQMFF. CDR3 coding DNA: TGTGCCTGTGACGGGCTGGGGGCCAGCTCCTGGGACACCCGACAGATGTTTTTC.

On this clone itself: A much larger clone lies one base from this, so it may be a read error. The rearrangement uses TRDV2 and TRDJ1, with 8 nucleotides matching TRDD3. J was trimmed by 0 bases and V by 3 bases; bases with no gene match: 11. This CDR3 spans 17 amino acids. Germline CDR1 GEAIGNYY, CDR2 EKD. The CDR3: CACDALLGGPYTDKLIF. The DNA for the CDR3 is TGTGCCTGTGACGCGTTACTGGGGGGTCCGTACACCGATAAACTCATCTTT.

The genes are TRDV1 and TRDJ1, with 7 bases fitting TRDD3. This CDR3 region has 18 residues. Germline CDR1 reads TSWWSYY; CDR2 reads QGS. The J segment lost 6 bases and the V segment lost 3 bases, leaving 19 bases of the junction unmatched. The DNA of the CDR3 is TGTGCTCTTGGGGACTACTACGAGGGCTACCTGGGGGGCTATAAACTCATCTTT. This sequence encodes CALGDYYEGYLGGYKLIF.

The rearrangement joins TRDV2 to TRDJ3; 10 positions agree with TRDD3. Germline-derived CDR1 and CDR2 are GEAIGNYY and EKD. The trim removed 3 bases at V and 0 bases at J, leaving 37 bases unmatched. The CDR3 has 29 residues. CDR3 sequence reads: CACDARPKTWLSHYWGIQAFSWDTRQMFF. CDR3 nucleotide sequence: TGTGCCTGTGACGCGCGGCCTAAAACCTGGCTTTCTCATTACTGGGGGATCCAAGCCTTCTCCTGGGACACCCGACAGATGTTTTTC.

A word on this clone: The translation of this DNA and the TCRdb protein of a much larger clone differ at residue 3, probably owing to a read error; the protein shown here is translated from the DNA. This rearrangement joins TRDV2 to TRDJ2; 11 nucleotides line up with TRDD3. The germline V gene encodes CDR1 GEAIGNYY and CDR2 EKD. The CDR3 is 16 residues long. The CDR3 sequence: CARDILGDTLTAQLFF. As DNA, the CDR3 is TGTGCCCGTGACATACTGGGGGATACTTTGACAGCACAACTCTTCTTT.

On this clone itself: Possible read error: a much larger clone is one base away. In nucleotides, the CDR3 is TGTTCCTGTGACACCTACTGGGGGATGGACTCCTGGGACACCCGACAGATGTTTTTC. Its protein is CSCDTYWGMDSWDTRQMFF. The rearrangement links TRDV2 to TRDJ3; TRDD3 agrees at 10 bases. There are 19 residues in the CDR3. Per germline, CDR1 GEAIGNYY and CDR2 EKD.

Only a few counts were recorded for this clone. At one boundary the junction diverges from the germline segment, which might be a read error. Different DNA sequences within this sample yield the same CDR3. V gene TRDV2 combines with J gene TRDJ3; possible D gene TRDD3, 6 bases. CDR1 and CDR2 (germline): GEAIGNYY, EKD. CDR3 length: 18 amino acids. The DNA for the CDR3 is TGCGCCTGTGACTACCTGACTGGGAGCTCCTGGGACACCCGACAGATGTTTTTC. Amino acid sequence: CACDYLTGSSWDTRQMFF.

This clone was detected a few times. The amino acid sequence in TCRdb belongs to a much larger clone and departs from this DNA's translation at residue 7, likely a sequencing read error; the sequence shown is translated from the DNA. The chain is built from TRDV2 and TRDJ1; the D gene is possibly TRDD3 (6 bases). Germline loops: CDR1 GEAIGNYY, CDR2 EKD. V shed 5 bases and J shed 3 bases, with 21 bases lying between them. The CDR3 runs 16 residues. The CDR3 DNA reads as TGTGCCTGTGTCGGGGACCCGGGGGACACCTCCGATAAACTCATCTTT. Amino acids: CACVGDPGDTSDKLIF.

Details on this clone: A read error is likely here: a far larger clone is one base away. This chain uses TRDV2 with TRDJ3; D unresolved. This CDR3 comprises 17 residues. In germline, CDR1 is GEAIGNYY, CDR2 EKD. V was pared by 4 bases and J by 0 bases, with 12 bases between. The CDR3 region has the DNA TGTGCCTGTGAAGAGATGGAGGACTCCTGGGACACCCGACAGATGTTTTTC. It specifies CACEEMEDSWDTRQMFF.

Remarks on this clone: A single base separates this from a much larger clone, so it may be a read error. Other DNA variants within this sample encode the same CDR3. The chain carries TRDV1 and TRDJ1; 7 nucleotides agree with TRDD3. The J segment lost 3 bases and the V segment lost 4 bases, leaving 5 bases of the junction unmatched. The CDR3 totals 14 residues. The V gene's germline CDR1 is TSWWSYY and CDR2 QGS. As DNA, the CDR3 is TGTGCTCTTGGGGCTGGGGGGTACGCCGATAAACTCATCTTT. It translates to CALGAGGYADKLIF.

This clone was seen only a few times. A far more abundant clone sits one base away, making this likely a read error. This specimen includes other DNA sequences encoding the same CDR3. CDR3 loop: CACDLLGDTDKLIF. CDR3 DNA: TGTGCCTGTGACTTACTGGGGGACACCGATAAACTCATCTTT. This chain uses TRDV2 with TRDJ1, with 8 bases matching TRDD3. Trimming at V came to 3 bases and at J to 0 bases, leaving 2 bases not matched to a gene. This CDR3 is built from 14 residues. From germline, CDR1 is GEAIGNYY and CDR2 EKD.

This clone was counted only a few times. A much larger clonotype is one base distant, so this may be a read error. V and J are TRDV2 and TRDJ1; TRDD3 aligns across 9 bases. Per the germline V gene, CDR1 is GEAIGNYY and CDR2 is EKD. The CDR3 totals 15 residues. The CDR3 here is CACDTLGDHTDKPIF. The CDR3 bases are TGTGCCTGTGACACACTGGGGGACCACACCGATAAACCCATCTTT.

This clone was seen more than once but under ten times. With a much larger clone just one base away, this may be a read error. V is TRDV2 and J is TRDJ3; D might be TRDD3 (6 bases). CDR3 size: 17 residues. The germline V gene encodes CDR1 GEAIGNYY and CDR2 EKD. This CDR3 reads CARDTVGGSWDTRQMFF. CDR3 DNA: TGTGCCCGTGACACCGTGGGGGGCTCCTGGGACACCCGACAGATGTTTTTC.

Notes on this clone: The DNA is omitted, as the CDR3 cannot be located on it reliably, and the CDR3 follows TCRdb's listing. The chain employs TRDV1 and TRDJ1; TRDD3 is the table's D call and was not checked against the DNA. From germline, CDR1 is TSWWSYY and CDR2 QGS. Inclusive of both ends, the CDR3 amounts to 24 amino acids. The CDR3 spells CALWEGKLRPGGTIRIMYTDKLIF.

As concerns this clone: This DNA translates differently at residue 7 from the TCRdb protein, which is that of a much larger clone; a read error is likely, and the protein shown is the DNA's own translation. The chain employs TRDV2 and TRDJ2; TRDD3 matches 8 bases. CDR1 and CDR2 from the germline V gene are GEAIGNYY and EKD. The CDR3 spans 16 residues. The ends lost 0 bases at V and 4 bases at J; junction bases unmatched: 6. CDR3 in DNA: TGTGCCTGTGACACCGGATGGGGATACCCGACAGCACAACTCTTCTTT. Amino acids: CACDTGWGYPTAQLFF.

This clone was recorded a few times. An end of the junction differs from the germline gene, which may be a read error. The chain recombines TRDV1 with TRDJ1; D call uncertain. Germline V CDR1 and CDR2: TSWWSYY, QGS. The CDR3 loop spans 13 amino acids. The CDR3 spells CALVPQYTDKLIF. In DNA form, the CDR3 reads TGTGCCCTTGTCCCACAGTACACCGATAAACTCATCTTT.

This clone is labeled as medium-sized. The rearrangement links TRDV1 to TRDJ1; either TRDD2 or TRDD3 may supply D (7 bases each). Germline CDR1 TSWWSYY, CDR2 QGS. This CDR3 spans 18 amino acids. V was clipped by 3 bases and J by 8 bases, with 28 bases between them. The CDR3 DNA reads as TGTGCTCTTGGGGAGCCCTTTTCCTACGGGGGGGATGCCCACAAACTCATCTTT. It translates to CALGEPFSYGGDAHKLIF.

J is TRDJ1 and V is TRDV1; D tentatively reads TRDD2 or TRDD3 (7 bases each). With 0 bases removed from V and 3 bases from J, the gap between germline ends came to 35 bases. Germline V CDR1 and CDR2: TSWWSYY, QGS. There are 23 residues in the CDR3. CDR3 nucleotides: TGTGCTCTTGGGGAACTAGTTCCTCTCCCATTCCTACCTCTTACTGGGGAACCCGATAAACTCATCTTT. It yields the protein CALGELVPLPFLPLTGEPDKLIF.

By share, this clone counts as medium-sized. The genes are TRDV2 and TRDJ3; 7 bases are shared with TRDD3. V shed 4 bases, J shed 0 bases, and the junction held 11 bases outside the gene matches. Per germline, CDR1 GEAIGNYY and CDR2 EKD. The CDR3 spans 19 residues. CDR3 nucleotide sequence: TGTGCCTGTGATTTTACCTGGGGGTCCAGCTCCTGGGACACCCGACAGATGTTTTTC. The encoded protein is CACDFTWGSSSWDTRQMFF.

This clone turned up a few times. TCRdb shows a much larger clone's protein in place of this DNA's translation, and the two differ at residue 3, likely through a read error; the protein shown is translated from the DNA. V usage is TRDV2 and J usage is TRDJ1; the match to TRDD3 covers 8 bases. The CDR3 totals 16 residues. Germline V gene sequence: CDR1 GEAIGNYY, CDR2 EKD. The CDR3 DNA is TGTGCCCGTGACACGGTGGGATACGCCTACACCGATAAACTCATCTTT. It yields the protein CARDTVGYAYTDKLIF.